What follows are 13 T cell receptor beta chains derived from one specimen sequenced in a study of shared clonotypes between healthy human individuals. Here immunoSEQ multiplex PCR was the method, and the copy in TCRdb shows in-frame clones only, minus some. The sample lists fewer than 600,000 clones, roughly 79% seen once, with about 11% in the top ten. Sequencing input: PBMCs. These receptors were collected from a woman between 40 and 50 years old in good health. Some clones in this sample may be carry-over from other donors' samples.

J is TRBJ1-1 and V is TRBV29-1; D may be TRBD1 (6 bases). The CDR3 has 14 amino acids. Germline CDR1 and CDR2: SQVTM and ANQGSEA. The ends were cut back, 6 bases at V and 4 bases at J, with 18 bases in the middle. CDR3: CSVKGGARVTEAFF. DNA of the CDR3: TGCAGCGTCAAAGGGGGTGCTAGAGTCACTGAAGCTTTCTTT.

This clone came up once. The chain joins TRBV19 to TRBJ2-7; 7 bases match TRBD1. CDR1 LNHDA and CDR2 SQIVND come from the germline V gene (reference sequence). This CDR3 has 15 amino acids. Trimming took 3 bases from V and 4 from J; bases not matched to a gene: 9. The CDR3 region has the DNA TGTGCCAGTAGTATCTTCAAAGGGGGCGTATACGAGCAGTACTTC. This codes for CASSIFKGGVYEQYF.

The chain combines TRBV28 with TRBJ1-5; TRBD1 matches at 12 bases. There are 16 residues in the CDR3. Germline V gene sequence: CDR1 MDHEN, CDR2 SYDVKM. Trimming removed 5 bases from V and 2 bases from J; junction bases left unmatched: 4. In DNA, the CDR3 is TGTGCCAGCAGTGGGGACAGGGGGCGAGGCAATCAGCCCCAGCATTTT. Amino acids: CASSGDRGRGNQPQHF.

The chain combines TRBV7-9 with TRBJ2-2, with D possibly matching TRBD2 (6 bases). Germline V CDR1 and CDR2: SEHNR, FQNEAQ (reference sequence). V was pared by 5 bases and J by 5 bases, with 21 bases between. The CDR3 is made up of 17 amino acids. Here the CDR3 DNA reads TGTGCCAGCAGCGAACGGAATGCGGGACTGAGGACCGGGGAGCTGTTTTTT. This codes for CASSERNAGLRTGELFF.

V usage is TRBV7-9 and J usage is TRBJ2-1; unclear D gene. This CDR3 region has 13 residues. V was pared by 2 bases and J by 6 bases, with 8 bases between. Germline assignment: CDR1 SEHNR and CDR2 FQNEAQ (reference sequence). The CDR3 loop reads CASSLSSFNEQFF. Here the CDR3 DNA reads TGTGCCAGCAGCTTAAGTAGCTTCAATGAGCAGTTCTTC.

The chain recombines TRBV2 with TRBJ1-4, with D unclear. V lost 4 bases and J 7 bases, leaving 10 bases between the germline ends. The V gene's germline CDR1 is SNHLY and CDR2 FYNNEI. The CDR3 runs to 13 residues. The DNA for the CDR3 is TGTGCCAGCAGTGGTAGGGATCGTGAAAAACTGTTTTTT. This encodes CASSGRDREKLFF.

Notes on this clone: A read error may account for a junction end that differs from germline. This chain links TRBV5-4 with TRBJ2-1; possible D gene TRBD2, 5 bases. CDR1 and CDR2 from the germline V gene are SGHNT and YYREEE (reference sequence). CDR3 length equals 16 residues. The CDR3: CASTLGPRVSEKEQFF. The CDR3 coding sequence is TGTGCCAGCACCTTGGGCCCGAGGGTTAGCGAAAAAGAGCAGTTCTTC.

Points on this clone: Only one base separates this from a far larger clonotype, so it likely reflects a read error. Different DNA sequences within this sample yield the same CDR3. The V gene is TRBV5-6, the J gene TRBJ1-1; TRBD1 aligns across 8 bases. Germline lookup yields CDR1 SGHDT and CDR2 YYEEEE. The CDR3 spans 16 residues. The CDR3 is CASSLAWTGRGAEAFF. CDR3 bases: TGTGCCAGCAGCTTGGCCTGGACAGGGCGGGGGGCTGAGGCTTTCTTT.

On this clone itself: One base separates it from a far larger clone, so it is likely a read error. The chain recombines TRBV25-1 with TRBJ1-1, with 10 bases identical to TRBD1. The germline gives CDR1 MGHDK, CDR2 SYGVNS. The CDR3 is made up of 14 amino acids. CDR3 region: CASSTGGGMTGAFF. In nucleotides, the CDR3 is TGTGCCAGTTCGACAGGGGGCGGGATGACTGGAGCTTTCTTT. Complete variable domain (other parts from reference TRBV25-1 and TRBJ1-1): EADIYQTPRYLVIGTGKKITLECSQTMGHDKMYWYQQDPGMELHLIHYSYGVNSTEKGDLSSESTVSRIRTEHFPLTLESARPSHTSQYLCASSTGGGMTGAFFGQGTRLTVV.

At least ten counts were recorded for this clone. The chain has TRBV29-1 and TRBJ2-1; 12 bases map to TRBD2. This CDR3 comprises 16 residues. J was trimmed by 7 bases and V by 2 bases; bases with no gene match: 9. Germline V gene sequence: CDR1 SQVTM, CDR2 ANQGSEA. CDR3: CSVERTSGIFRNEQFF. The CDR3 DNA sequence: TGCAGCGTTGAACGGACTAGCGGGATATTTAGGAATGAGCAGTTCTTC.

V and J are TRBV6-5 and TRBJ2-7, with no clear D. V lost 8 bases, J lost 0 bases, and 14 bases lay in between. This CDR3 comprises 14 residues. Germline V gives CDR1 MNHEY, CDR2 SVGAGI. CDR3 sequence reads: CASYPGGSSYEQYF. The CDR3 DNA follows: TGTGCCAGCTATCCCGGCGGATCCTCCTACGAGCAGTACTTC.

The V and J genes are TRBV28 and TRBJ1-1; 9 bases fit TRBD1. Germline V CDR1 and CDR2: MDHEN, SYDVKM. V lost 1 base and J lost 5; bases outside the gene matches: 8. CDR3 size: 16 residues. The CDR3 reads CASSLSSGTGWTEAFF. The CDR3 DNA reads as TGTGCCAGCAGTTTATCTTCCGGGACAGGGTGGACTGAAGCTTTCTTT.

This clone appeared once. This rearrangement joins TRBV15 to TRBJ2-7; 9 bases line up with TRBD1. From germline, CDR1 is LNHNV and CDR2 YYDKDF (reference sequence). Trimming removed 1 base from V and 3 bases from J; junction bases left unmatched: 4. The CDR3 runs 15 residues. The CDR3 spells CATSRAGTGFYEQYF. The CDR3 region has the DNA TGTGCCACCAGCAGAGCCGGGACAGGGTTCTACGAGCAGTACTTC. Filled out from reference TRBV15 and TRBJ2-7, the complete variable domain reads DAMVIQNPRYQVTQFGKPVTLSCSQTLNHNVMYWYQQKSSQAPKLLFHYYDKDFNNEADTPDNFQSRRPNTSFCFLDIRSPGLGDTAMYLCATSRAGTGFYEQYFGPGTRLTVT.